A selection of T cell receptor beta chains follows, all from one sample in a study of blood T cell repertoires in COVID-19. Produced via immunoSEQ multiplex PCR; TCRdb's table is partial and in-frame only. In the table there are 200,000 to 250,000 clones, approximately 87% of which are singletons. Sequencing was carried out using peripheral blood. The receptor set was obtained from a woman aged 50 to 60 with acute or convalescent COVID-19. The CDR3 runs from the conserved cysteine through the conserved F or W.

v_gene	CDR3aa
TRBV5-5	CASSPTGGAETQYF
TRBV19	CASSDRAIREKLFF
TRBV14	CASSYGTPYGYTF
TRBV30	CAWTSGGTGGYGYTF
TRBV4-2	CASSPNRVSGANVLTF
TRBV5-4	CASSLDPGGNQPQHF
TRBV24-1	CATSGGYEAFF
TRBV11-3	CASRGTSRGEQYF
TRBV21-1	CASSRGALRDSSNTEAFF
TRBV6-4	CASSECFEVQGGWWETQYF
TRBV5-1	CASSRTAYEQYF
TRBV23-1	CASSPRGSTSTDTQYF
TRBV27	CASSLKGANQPQHF
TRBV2	CATPTSGSNNEQFF
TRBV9	CASSVRGGNQETQYF
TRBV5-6	CASSLVVFGGFEQYF
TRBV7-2	CASSPAGTKGEKLFF
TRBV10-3	CATGDRNTGELFF
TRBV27	CASRGQGGSGNFGYTF
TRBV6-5	CASSYRLAGVGDTQYF
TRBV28	CASSLGFVDFQETQYF